Each of the 20 T cell receptor beta chains below was sequenced from the same sample in a study of blood T cells in healthy people across ages. Next came a second PCR, run for 7 to 11 cycles, which used a sample-barcoded 5' primer along with a J-beta primer mix. In TCRdb, the 5' RACE reads were re-called with MiXCR into one record per CDR3 protein. The data contain roughly 1,700,000 distinct CDR3 sequences, 28% of them singletons. Source material: blood. These receptor sequences come from a woman aged 25 to 39 in good health.

This clonotype was detected many times. The chain employs TRBV25-1 and TRBJ2-5; tentative D call: TRBD2 (5 bases). CDR3 size: 13 residues. V lost 3 bases and J 7 bases, leaving 12 bases between the germline ends. Germline V CDR1 and CDR2: MGHDK, SYGVNS. CDR3 amino acids: CASSEAGKGTQYF. In DNA form, the CDR3 reads TGTGCCAGCAGTGAGGCGGGCAAGGGGACCCAGTACTTC.

This clonotype was counted between two and nine times. This chain joins TRBV7-9 and TRBJ2-5; 7 bases match TRBD1. Germline lookup yields CDR1 SEHNR and CDR2 FQNEAQ (reference sequence). The CDR3 consists of 15 residues. The J segment lost 11 bases and the V segment lost 1 base, leaving 13 bases of the junction unmatched. CDR3 sequence: CASSLVGLIPGQQYF. DNA of the CDR3: TGTGCCAGCAGCTTAGTGGGTCTTATCCCGGGACAGCAGTACTTC.

Here the CDR3 DNA reads TGTGCCAGCAGCAGAGGGGAGGGGGAGGCAAAGGAGACCCAGTACTTC. Translating it yields CASSRGEGEAKETQYF. The chain recombines TRBV7-9 with TRBJ2-5, with D perhaps TRBD2 (7 bases). From germline, CDR1 is SEHNR and CDR2 FQNEAQ (reference sequence). The CDR3 contains 16 residues. V was clipped by 5 bases and J by 5 bases, with 21 bases between them.

This clonotype was seen repeatedly, ten times or more. V gene TRBV10-3 combines with J gene TRBJ2-5; D remains ambiguous. Deletions cut 4 bases from V and 2 bases from J, with 11 bases between. The CDR3 contains 14 residues. CDR1 is ENHRY, CDR2 SYGVKD, per germline. The CDR3 region is CAISGGGLQETQYF. In DNA, the CDR3 is TGTGCCATCAGTGGGGGTGGCTTACAAGAGACCCAGTACTTC.

This clonotype was observed at least ten times. This chain uses TRBV20-1 with TRBJ2-7; D possibly corresponds to TRBD2 (5 bases). Between the trimmed V and J ends, which lost 0 bases and 0 bases, there was a span of 15 bases. The CDR3 is made up of 16 amino acids. Germline CDR1 and CDR2: DFQATT and SNEGSKA (reference sequence). The CDR3 loop reads CSARDQFQRLSYEQYF. The CDR3 region has the DNA TGCAGTGCTAGAGATCAATTCCAGCGGCTCTCCTACGAGCAGTACTTC.

The V call is TRBV7-2, the J call TRBJ2-1, with 7 bases fitting TRBD2. The V gene's germline CDR1 is SGHTA and CDR2 FQGNSA. The CDR3 contains 16 residues. J was trimmed by 10 bases and V by 4 bases; bases with no gene match: 16. The CDR3 DNA reads as TGTGCCAGCAGCTACCCACTCGGGAGGCCACAATACGAGCAGTTCTTC. It codes for CASSYPLGRPQYEQFF.

The chain is built from TRBV29-1 and TRBJ2-7; the D gene is possibly TRBD1 (6 bases). V gave up 4 bases and J gave up 5 bases, with 15 bases separating them. Germline V gives CDR1 SQVTM, CDR2 ANQGSEA. This CDR3 contains 13 residues. The chain's CDR3 is CSVGGQAWNEQYF. The CDR3 region has the DNA TGCAGCGTTGGGGGGCAGGCCTGGAACGAGCAGTACTTC.

A few counts support this clonotype. The rearrangement links TRBV20-1 to TRBJ2-1; TRBD2 matches 8 bases. The germline V gene encodes CDR1 DFQATT and CDR2 SNEGSKA (reference sequence). Trimming at V came to 5 bases and at J to 6 bases, leaving 9 bases not matched to a gene. The CDR3 has 14 residues. As DNA, the CDR3 is TGCAGTGCTGGACTAGCCTTTCAACGCAATGAGCAGTTCTTC. Translated: CSAGLAFQRNEQFF.

This clonotype was recorded many times. The chain employs TRBV28 and TRBJ2-5; unclear D gene. The CDR3 loop spans 13 amino acids. Trimming stripped 1 base from V and 4 bases from J, with 7 bases between. The V gene's germline CDR1 is MDHEN and CDR2 SYDVKM. The CDR3 sequence is CASSLSVGETQYF. The CDR3 DNA reads as TGTGCCAGCAGTTTATCCGTGGGAGAGACCCAGTACTTC.

The rearrangement uses TRBV5-1 and TRBJ2-5; no definite D call. The V end was cut by 2 bases, the J end by 1 base, with 12 bases between. The CDR3 spans 15 residues. CDR1 and CDR2 (germline): SGHRS, YFSETQ. In DNA, the CDR3 is TGCGCCAGCAGCTTTCGATGGGATCCCCAAGAGACCCAGTACTTC. This sequence encodes CASSFRWDPQETQYF.

This clonotype showed up many times. The chain links TRBV5-1 to TRBJ2-1; possibly TRBD1 for D (6 bases). Germline V gives CDR1 SGHRS, CDR2 YFSETQ. The germline V and J ends were trimmed by 4 bases and 6 bases, with 14 bases remaining between them. The CDR3 spans 14 residues. CDR3 loop: CASSTKGQINEQFF. The DNA of the CDR3 is TGCGCCAGCAGCACAAAAGGACAGATCAATGAGCAGTTCTTC.

This chain joins TRBV11-2 and TRBJ2-3; 14 bases are a match to TRBD2. The CDR3 runs 17 residues. The ends lost 5 bases at V and 2 bases at J; junction bases unmatched: 6. The V gene's germline CDR1 is SGHAT and CDR2 FQNNGV. The CDR3 spells CASSTGTSGGYTDTQYF. The DNA of the CDR3 is TGTGCCAGCAGCACCGGGACTAGCGGGGGATACACAGATACGCAGTATTTT.

This clonotype has only a few counts. The chain uses TRBV28 and TRBJ2-7, with TRBD2 as a possible D gene (5 bases). Germline V gene sequence: CDR1 MDHEN, CDR2 SYDVKM. The CDR3 runs 16 residues. The V and J ends lost 10 bases and 2 bases respectively, with 24 bases between them. For the CDR3, the DNA is TGTGCCACCAGACGGGATTTAGGTTTCCTCCCCTACGAGCAGTACTTC. It encodes CATRRDLGFLPYEQYF.

The J gene is TRBJ2-7, the V gene TRBV7-2, with 7 bases aligning to TRBD2. After removal of 3 bases from V and 0 bases from J, the junction contained 5 bases not matched to a gene. CDR1 is SGHTA, CDR2 FQGNSA, per germline. This CDR3 region has 15 residues. The CDR3 nucleotides are TGTGCCAGCAGCTTTGGGGGGGGATTCTCCTACGAGCAGTACTTC. It encodes CASSFGGGFSYEQYF.

The rearrangement links TRBV7-6 to TRBJ2-1; 15 bases are shared with TRBD2. V lost 5 bases to trimming and J lost 7 bases; unmatched junction nucleotides: 12. The germline V gene encodes CDR1 SGHVS and CDR2 FNYEAQ. The CDR3 is 18 residues long. The CDR3 DNA reads as TGTGCCAGCAGCCCCATACATCCCGGGACTAGCGGGAGGAATGAGCAGTTCTTC. The encoded protein is CASSPIHPGTSGRNEQFF.

The count of this clonotype is one. The rearrangement links TRBV29-1 to TRBJ2-6, with TRBD1 as a possible D gene (5 bases). V lost 7 bases, J lost 0 bases, and 16 bases lay in between. There are 16 residues in the CDR3. The germline V gene encodes CDR1 SQVTM and CDR2 ANQGSEA. CDR3 DNA: TGCAGCGCCGCCCAGGACACAGACTCTGGGGCCAACGTCCTGACTTTC. Amino acid sequence: CSAAQDTDSGANVLTF.

This clonotype turned up a few times. The chain joins TRBV30 to TRBJ2-3; D remains ambiguous. This CDR3 is built from 14 residues. Germline assignment: CDR1 GTSNPN and CDR2 SVGIG (reference sequence). Trimming pared 3 bases from V and 2 bases from J, leaving 12 bases between. Written as DNA, the CDR3 is TGTGCCTGGAGAAGGGTCAGCGTCACAGATACGCAGTATTTT. This codes for CAWRRVSVTDTQYF.

This clonotype came up a few times. The genes are TRBV12-3 or TRBV12-4 and TRBJ1-2; D call uncertain. This CDR3 comprises 13 residues. Deletions cut 8 bases from V and 2 bases from J, with 12 bases between. The CDR3, as DNA: TGTGCCAGCGCCCGCCCGGGGAACTATGGCTACACCTTC. The encoded protein is CASARPGNYGYTF.

The J gene is TRBJ2-2, the V gene TRBV21-1; the table assigns TRBD1, which was not confirmed against the DNA. TRBV21-1 counts as a pseudogene. The CDR3 consists of 15 residues. CDR3 sequence: CASSSRQGRDGELFF. As DNA, the CDR3 is TGTGCCAGCAGCAGCCGACAGGGAAGGGACGGGGAGCTGTTTTTT.

This clonotype was counted only a few times. The chain joins TRBV5-1 to TRBJ1-2, with 9 bases aligning to TRBD1. With V trimmed by 0 bases and J by 3 bases, 9 bases remained unmatched. Germline V gene sequence: CDR1 SGHRS, CDR2 YFSETQ. The CDR3 spans 17 residues. The CDR3 loop is CASSLANTGGQDYGYTF. Here the CDR3 DNA reads TGCGCCAGCAGCTTGGCAAATACAGGGGGCCAGGACTATGGCTACACCTTC.